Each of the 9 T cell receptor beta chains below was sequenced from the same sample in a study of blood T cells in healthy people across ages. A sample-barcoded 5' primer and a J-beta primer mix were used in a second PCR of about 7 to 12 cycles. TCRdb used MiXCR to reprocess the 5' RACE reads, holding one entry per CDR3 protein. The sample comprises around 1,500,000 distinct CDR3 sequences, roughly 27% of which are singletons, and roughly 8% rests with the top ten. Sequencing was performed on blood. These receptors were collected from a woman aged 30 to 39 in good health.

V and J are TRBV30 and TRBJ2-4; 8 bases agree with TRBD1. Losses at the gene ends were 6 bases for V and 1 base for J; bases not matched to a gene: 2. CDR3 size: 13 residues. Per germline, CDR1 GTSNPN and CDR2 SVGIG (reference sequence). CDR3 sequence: CACRQGAKNIQYF. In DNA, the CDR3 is TGTGCCTGCCGACAGGGGGCCAAAAACATTCAGTACTTC.

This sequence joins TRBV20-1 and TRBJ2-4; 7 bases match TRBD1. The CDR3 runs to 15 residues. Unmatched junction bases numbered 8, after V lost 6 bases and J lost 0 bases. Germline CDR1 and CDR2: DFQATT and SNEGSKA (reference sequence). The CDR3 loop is CSAERTGVAKNIQYF. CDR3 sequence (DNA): TGCAGTGCCGAAAGGACAGGTGTAGCCAAAAACATTCAGTACTTC.

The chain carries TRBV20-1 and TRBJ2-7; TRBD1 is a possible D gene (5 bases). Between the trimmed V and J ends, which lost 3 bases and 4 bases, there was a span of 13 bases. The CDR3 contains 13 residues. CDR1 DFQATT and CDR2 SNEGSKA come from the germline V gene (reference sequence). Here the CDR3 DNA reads TGCAGTGCTAGCAGGAACAGGTCGTACGAGCAGTACTTC. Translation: CSASRNRSYEQYF.

The CDR3 DNA reads TGCGCCAGCAGCTTGGCACAGGGGCGGGACACTGAAGCTTTCTTT. Protein product: CASSLAQGRDTEAFF. This chain connects TRBV5-1 to TRBJ1-1; 7 bases agree with TRBD1. V trimming: 0 bases; J trimming: 3 bases; junction bases outside the gene matches: 5. From germline, CDR1 is SGHRS and CDR2 YFSETQ. CDR3 length equals 15 residues.

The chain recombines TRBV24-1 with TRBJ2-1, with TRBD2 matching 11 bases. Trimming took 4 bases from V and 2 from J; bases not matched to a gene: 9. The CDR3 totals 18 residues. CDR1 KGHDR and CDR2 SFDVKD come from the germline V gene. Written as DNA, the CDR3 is TGTGCCACCAGTGAATCTACTAGCGGGAGTTGTCCCTACAATGAGCAGTTCTTC. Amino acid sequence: CATSESTSGSCPYNEQFF.

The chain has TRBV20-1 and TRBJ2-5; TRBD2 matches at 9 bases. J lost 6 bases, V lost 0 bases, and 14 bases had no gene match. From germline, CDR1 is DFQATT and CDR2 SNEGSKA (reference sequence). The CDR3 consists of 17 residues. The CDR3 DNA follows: TGCAGTGCTAGAGATGCGGCCCATAGCGGGAGTGGGCAGACCCAGTACTTC. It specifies CSARDAAHSGSGQTQYF.

In nucleotides, the CDR3 is TGTGCCAGCTCACGAGAACAGGGATGGACTGAAGCTTTCTTT. It translates to CASSREQGWTEAFF. V and J are TRBV18 and TRBJ1-1; D is perhaps TRBD1 (6 bases). Germline CDR1 is KGHSH and CDR2 is LQKENI. The CDR3 is made up of 14 amino acids. Between the trimmed V and J ends, which lost 4 bases and 5 bases, there was a span of 14 bases.

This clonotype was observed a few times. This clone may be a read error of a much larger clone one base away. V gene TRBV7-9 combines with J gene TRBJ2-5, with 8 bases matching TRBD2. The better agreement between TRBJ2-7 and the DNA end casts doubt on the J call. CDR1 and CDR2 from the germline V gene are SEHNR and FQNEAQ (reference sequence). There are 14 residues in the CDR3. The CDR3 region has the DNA TGTGCCAGCAGCGATAGCGGGGACACCTACGAGCAGTACTTC. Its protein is CASSDSGDTYEQYF.

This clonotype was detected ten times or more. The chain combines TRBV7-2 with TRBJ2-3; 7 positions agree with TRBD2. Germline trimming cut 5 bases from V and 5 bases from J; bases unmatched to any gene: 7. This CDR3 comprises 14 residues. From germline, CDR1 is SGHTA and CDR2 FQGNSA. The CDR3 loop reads CASSDAGVRDTQYF. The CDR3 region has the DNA TGTGCCAGCAGCGACGCGGGGGTGAGAGATACGCAGTATTTT.